Listed here are 20 T cell receptor beta chains from one sample, sequenced in a study of blood T cell repertoires in COVID-19. TCRdb's copy holds only in-frame clones and misses some; the assay was immunoSEQ multiplex PCR. The sample carries over 150,000 clones, approximately 90% recorded once. Material for sequencing was peripheral blood. These receptors were collected from a young man who had recovered from COVID-19.

This clone was seen a single time. This chain connects TRBV27 to TRBJ2-7, with TRBD1 matching over 7 bases. Looked up from germline, CDR1 is MNHEY and CDR2 is SMNVEV (reference sequence). This CDR3 has 13 residues. Trimming cost V 7 bases and J 0 bases; bases outside gene matches: 3. CDR3 sequence reads: CASTRTGSYEQYF. The DNA for the CDR3 is TGTGCCAGCACCAGGACAGGCTCCTACGAGCAGTACTTC.

The V and J genes are TRBV2 and TRBJ1-2; D ambiguous. This CDR3 spans 15 amino acids. Trimming took off 6 bases at V and 3 bases at J, with 17 bases between the two ends. Per germline, CDR1 SNHLY and CDR2 FYNNEI. CDR3 nucleotides: TGTGCCAGCAGCGTTGGGTCGGAGACTTACTATGGCTACACCTTC. It codes for CASSVGSETYYGYTF.

The rearrangement joins TRBV6-6 to TRBJ2-7; D is unclear. Trimming pared 5 bases from V and 1 base from J, leaving 24 bases between. Germline CDR1 reads MNHNY; CDR2 reads SVGAGI (reference sequence). The CDR3 is 18 residues long. The CDR3: CASSPSVGDLLFSYEQYF. In DNA, the CDR3 is TGTGCCAGCAGTCCCTCAGTAGGAGACCTCCTATTTTCCTACGAGCAGTACTTC.

The table lists this clone with a few counts. The V and J genes are TRBV19 and TRBJ1-2; D perhaps matches TRBD1 (6 bases). This CDR3 comprises 15 residues. Germline V gene data show CDR1 as LNHDA and CDR2 as SQIVND (reference sequence). Between the trimmed V and J ends, which lost 0 bases and 10 bases, there was a span of 18 bases. CDR3 amino acids: CASSIDRSTGWDYTF. The CDR3 DNA is TGTGCCAGTAGTATAGATCGCTCGACAGGATGGGACTACACCTTC.

The genes are TRBV6-5 and TRBJ2-7; no firm D call. The ends were cut back, 5 bases at V and 6 bases at J, with 5 bases in the middle. This CDR3 contains 10 residues. Per germline, CDR1 MNHEY and CDR2 SVGAGI. DNA for the CDR3: TGTGCCAGCAGTCTCAGCGAGCAGTACTTC. It translates to CASSLSEQYF.

The chain joins TRBV2 to TRBJ2-3; 7 nucleotides match TRBD1. CDR1 is SNHLY, CDR2 FYNNEI, per germline. V lost 6 bases to trimming and J lost 1 base; unmatched junction nucleotides: 7. The CDR3 loop spans 15 amino acids. The CDR3 DNA is TGTGCCAGCAGGACCGACAGGGTAGGCACAGATACGCAGTATTTT. It translates to CASRTDRVGTDTQYF.

In this sample, this clone turned up once. The CDR3 nucleotides read TGTGCCAGCAGCTTCAGCGGGAGCGGTGAGCAGTTCTTC. This codes for CASSFSGSGEQFF. The chain is built from TRBV5-5 and TRBJ2-1; 8 bases are shared with TRBD2. V shed 2 bases, J shed 9 bases, and the junction held 4 bases outside the gene matches. Germline V lookup: CDR1 SGHKS, CDR2 YYEKEE (reference sequence). The CDR3 covers 13 residues. The full variable domain, with the rest looked up from reference TRBV5-5 and TRBJ2-1, is DAGVTQSPTHLIKTRGQQVTLRCSPISGHKSVSWYQQVLGQGPQFIFQYYEKEERGRGNFPDRFSARQFPNYSSELNVNALLLGDSALYLCASSFSGSGEQFFGPGTRLTVL.

In DNA, the CDR3 is TGTGCCACCAGTGAGGCACAGGGACGGGGGGTTAATTCACCCCTCCACTTT. Amino acids: CATSEAQGRGVNSPLHF. The chain carries TRBV24-1 and TRBJ1-6, with D possibly TRBD1 on 6 matching bases. Trimming left V 4 bases short and J 6 bases short, with 18 bases between. Germline V CDR1 and CDR2: KGHDR, SFDVKD. This CDR3 is 17 amino acids long.

V and J are TRBV7-2 and TRBJ1-5; D remains ambiguous. Germline V gives CDR1 SGHTA, CDR2 FQGNSA. Trimming took 1 base from V and 4 from J, leaving 11 bases between them. This CDR3 spans 15 amino acids. CDR3 coding DNA: TGTGCCAGCAGCTTAGGGGCAGTTGAAAATCAGCCCCAGCATTTT. Translation: CASSLGAVENQPQHF.

The V and J genes are TRBV3-1 (or the pseudogene TRBV3-2) and TRBJ2-2; 9 positions match TRBD1. This CDR3 region has 15 residues. In germline, CDR1 is LGHDT, CDR2 YNNKEL (reference sequence). Trimming at V came to 5 bases and at J to 4 bases, leaving 5 bases not matched to a gene. The CDR3 reads CASSVRDRATGELFF. In nucleotides, the CDR3 is TGTGCCAGCAGCGTCCGGGACAGGGCCACCGGGGAGCTGTTTTTT.

This chain connects TRBV21-1 to TRBJ2-7; TRBD1, the table's D call, was not compared with the DNA. TRBV21-1 is marked as a pseudogene. There are 15 residues in the CDR3. The chain's CDR3 is CASSIPRACGYEQYF. The CDR3 DNA is TGTGCCAGCAGCATCCCCAGGGCCTGCGGCTACGAGCAGTACTTC.

The chain links TRBV7-2 to TRBJ1-3; D possibly corresponds to TRBD1 (6 bases). This CDR3 spans 17 amino acids. The V end was cut by 0 bases, the J end by 0 bases, with 12 bases between. CDR1 SGHTA and CDR2 FQGNSA come from the germline V gene. The CDR3 loop is CASSLATGGSSGNTIYF. CDR3 bases: TGTGCCAGCAGCTTAGCGACAGGCGGCAGCTCTGGAAACACCATATATTTT.

This clone was found a few times. J is TRBJ1-4 and V is TRBV19, with D maybe TRBD1 (6 bases). The V end lost 5 bases, the J end lost 6 bases, and 22 bases lay between the germline ends. The CDR3 runs to 17 residues. Per germline, CDR1 LNHDA and CDR2 SQIVND (reference sequence). The CDR3 here is CASSQELVQGSHEKLFF. The CDR3 DNA reads TGTGCCAGTAGTCAAGAGCTAGTACAGGGATCGCATGAAAAACTGTTTTTT.

The V call is TRBV20-1, the J call TRBJ1-5; D not resolved. Germline V lookup: CDR1 DFQATT, CDR2 SNEGSKA (reference sequence). The CDR3 is 12 amino acids. V gave up 3 bases and J gave up 4 bases, with 7 bases separating them. The CDR3 sequence: CSASAVNQPQHF. DNA of the CDR3: TGCAGTGCTAGTGCGGTTAATCAGCCCCAGCATTTT.

In this sample, this clone turned up many times. The chain couples TRBV10-3 to TRBJ2-2, with 14 bases that match TRBD2. The germline V gene has CDR1 ENHRY and CDR2 SYGVKD. J was trimmed by 4 bases and V by 6 bases; bases with no gene match: 4. This CDR3 is built from 16 residues. The CDR3: CAIRGTSGSLTGELFF. CDR3 nucleotides: TGTGCCATCAGGGGGACTAGCGGGAGTCTCACCGGGGAGCTGTTTTTT.

CDR3 residues: CASSQGPVPNQPQHF. Here the CDR3 DNA reads TGTGCCAGCAGCCAAGGCCCGGTTCCGAATCAGCCCCAGCATTTT. The rearrangement uses TRBV3-1 (or the pseudogene TRBV3-2) and TRBJ1-5; D is unresolved. The V end lost 1 base, the J end lost 4 bases, and 11 bases lay between the germline ends. Germline lookup yields CDR1 LGHDT and CDR2 YNNKEL (reference sequence). The CDR3 sequence is 15 residues long.

The chain couples TRBV13 to TRBJ2-7, with 9 bases that match TRBD2. Germline V gene lookup returns CDR1 PRHDT and CDR2 FYEKMQ (reference sequence). The V segment lost 6 bases and the J segment 1 base; nucleotides outside the gene matches: 13. The CDR3 has 17 amino acids. The CDR3 DNA reads TGTGCCAGCAGGATTTCCCCCACGCGGGAGGGTTCCTACGAGCAGTACTTC. Amino acid sequence: CASRISPTREGSYEQYF.

V and J are TRBV28 and TRBJ1-5, with 10 bases that match TRBD1. CDR3 size: 16 residues. With 3 bases clipped from V and 7 bases from J, the junction kept 9 bases outside the gene matches. Germline lookup yields CDR1 MDHEN and CDR2 SYDVKM. The CDR3 spells CASSLSATGGRQPQHF. For the CDR3, the DNA is TGTGCCAGCAGTTTGTCAGCGACAGGGGGCCGACAGCCCCAGCATTTT. The full variable domain, its missing parts supplied by reference TRBV28 and TRBJ1-5, is DVKVTQSSRYLVKRTGEKVFLECVQDMDHENMFWYRQDPGLGLRLIYFSYDVKMKEKGDIPEGYSVSREKKERFSLILESASTNQTSMYLCASSLSATGGRQPQHFGDGTRLSIL.

This clone was seen just once. The chain carries TRBV6-6 and TRBJ2-5; 7 nucleotides match TRBD2. The germline CDR1 and CDR2 sequences are MNHNY and SVGAGI (reference sequence). This CDR3 comprises 16 residues. The V and J ends lost 6 bases and 1 base, in that order; junction bases with no gene match: 11. CDR3 residues: CASSLGGGSGQETQYF. CDR3 nucleotides: TGTGCCAGCAGCCTAGGCGGCGGGAGCGGCCAAGAGACCCAGTACTTC.

The CDR3 region is CSAGTSFEAFF. CDR3 sequence (DNA): TGCAGTGCCGGGACAAGCTTTGAAGCTTTCTTT. This chain links TRBV20-1 with TRBJ1-1; D is possibly TRBD1 (6 bases). This CDR3 contains 11 residues. CDR1 DFQATT and CDR2 SNEGSKA come from the germline V gene (reference sequence). The V end was cut by 6 bases, the J end by 7 bases, with 12 bases between.